A single sample is the source of the 20 T cell receptor beta chains below, sequenced in a study of shared clonotypes between healthy human individuals. Method: immunoSEQ multiplex PCR; TCRdb's copy keeps in-frame clones and lacks some. Found here are over a million clones, around 97% of them singletons; the top ten hold 1.2%. Sequencing input: naive CD4+ T cells sorted from blood. Subset specified: CD45RA+ positively selected. These receptor sequences come from a young man in good health.

This clone appeared once. The chain employs TRBV25-1 and TRBJ1-1; D unresolved. The CDR3 sequence is 11 residues long. The germline V and J ends were trimmed by 4 bases and 11 bases, with 11 bases remaining between them. CDR1 and CDR2 (germline): MGHDK, SYGVNS. The CDR3 nucleotides are TGTGCCAGCAGTGCGAAGGCGAGGGCTTTCTTT. Translation gives CASSAKARAFF. The whole variable domain, filled in from reference TRBV25-1 and TRBJ1-1, reads EADIYQTPRYLVIGTGKKITLECSQTMGHDKMYWYQQDPGMELHLIHYSYGVNSTEKGDLSSESTVSRIRTEHFPLTLESARPSHTSQYLCASSAKARAFFGQGTRLTVV.

This clone appeared once. The chain uses TRBV27 and TRBJ2-4; 13 bases fit TRBD2. The germline gives CDR1 MNHEY, CDR2 SMNVEV (reference sequence). This CDR3 spans 22 amino acids. With 4 bases clipped from V and 2 bases from J, the junction kept 20 bases outside the gene matches. This chain's CDR3 is CASSSPHGWTSGSGTSKNIQYF. CDR3 DNA sequence: TGTGCCAGCAGTTCCCCGCACGGTTGGACTAGCGGGAGTGGTACTTCCAAAAACATTCAGTACTTC.

The chain is built from TRBV6-5 and TRBJ1-1; D not certain. Trimming pared 6 bases from V and 1 base from J, leaving 12 bases between. Germline V lookup: CDR1 MNHEY, CDR2 SVGAGI. CDR3 size: 14 residues. The CDR3 nucleotides are TGTGCCAGCAGCCCTACCGGGTCGAACACTGAAGCTTTCTTT. The encoded protein is CASSPTGSNTEAFF.

This rearrangement joins TRBV28 to TRBJ2-5; D uncertain. CDR1 and CDR2 from the germline V gene are MDHEN and SYDVKM. The CDR3 contains 14 residues. Trimming shortened V by 4 bases and J by 3 bases, and 12 bases separated the two germline ends. CDR3 sequence: CASSSPRPEETQYF. DNA of the CDR3: TGTGCCAGCAGTTCTCCAAGACCAGAAGAGACCCAGTACTTC.

This chain connects TRBV18 to TRBJ2-7, with D perhaps matching TRBD2 (6 bases). Trimming removed 4 bases at V and 3 bases at J, with 19 bases between. The length of the CDR3 is 16 residues. From germline, CDR1 is KGHSH and CDR2 LQKENI. The CDR3 is CASSRELAFSHYEQYF. The CDR3 DNA reads TGTGCCAGCTCACGCGAACTAGCTTTCTCGCACTACGAGCAGTACTTC. Full variable domain (missing parts from reference TRBV18 and TRBJ2-7): NAGVMQNPRHLVRRRGQEARLRCSPMKGHSHVYWYRQLPEEGLKFMVYLQKENIIDESGMPKERFSAEFPKEGPSILRIQQVVRGDSAAYFCASSRELAFSHYEQYFGPGTRLTVT.

This clone was seen only once. This sequence joins TRBV21-1 and TRBJ2-1. TRBV21-1 constitutes a pseudogene. This CDR3 is 11 amino acids long. This chain's CDR3 is CASSSRDEQFF. The DNA for the CDR3 is TGTGCCAGCAGCTCTAGGGATGAGCAGTTCTTC.

This chain joins TRBV19 and TRBJ2-3; 10 nucleotides agree with TRBD1. The germline V gene has CDR1 LNHDA and CDR2 SQIVND (reference sequence). V was pared by 1 base and J by 0 bases, with 1 base of the junction left unmatched. The CDR3 is made up of 16 amino acids. The CDR3 spells CASSIAGQGSTDTQYF. For the CDR3, the DNA is TGTGCCAGTAGTATAGCGGGACAGGGGAGCACAGATACGCAGTATTTT.

The chain combines TRBV7-3 with TRBJ2-6; the D gene could be TRBD1 or TRBD2 (5 bases each). V was trimmed by 1 base and J by 0 bases, leaving 19 bases between them. Germline V gives CDR1 SGHTA, CDR2 FQGTGA. The CDR3 extends over 20 amino acids. DNA of the CDR3: TGTGCCAGCAGCTTAAAATTGGGGACGGGCTCGAGCTCTGGGGCCAACGTCCTGACTTTC. Translating it yields CASSLKLGTGSSSGANVLTF.

The chain couples TRBV2 to TRBJ2-1; D not resolved. The CDR3 is 16 residues long. Per the germline V gene, CDR1 is SNHLY and CDR2 is FYNNEI. Trimming pared 6 bases from V and 8 bases from J, leaving 23 bases between. The CDR3 is CASRTDTPQASDEQFF. The CDR3 coding sequence is TGTGCCAGCAGGACTGATACTCCCCAGGCAAGCGATGAGCAGTTCTTC.

The gene calls are TRBV7-2 and TRBJ1-2, with a weak D call TRBD1 (5 bases). CDR3 length: 16 residues. Trimming pared 5 bases from V and 6 bases from J, leaving 22 bases between. Germline lookup yields CDR1 SGHTA and CDR2 FQGNSA. The CDR3 region has the DNA TGTGCCAGCAGCGTGCAGCCGGGACGATTATCCAATGGCTACACCTTC. It specifies CASSVQPGRLSNGYTF.

The chain combines TRBV2 with TRBJ2-7, with 9 bases that match TRBD1. From germline, CDR1 is SNHLY and CDR2 FYNNEI. V lost 11 bases and J lost 2; bases outside the gene matches: 13. The CDR3 spans 15 residues. The CDR3 loop reads CARRSTGGRTYEQYF. The CDR3 DNA reads as TGTGCCCGACGAAGTACAGGGGGCAGGACCTACGAGCAGTACTTC.

The chain uses TRBV7-9 and TRBJ1-5; 9 positions match TRBD1. The CDR3 totals 16 residues. CDR1 and CDR2 (germline): SEHNR, FQNEAQ (reference sequence). With V trimmed by 0 bases and J by 6 bases, 6 bases remained unmatched. The CDR3 nucleotides are TGTGCCAGCAGCTTAGCGGGACAGGGCGGCGGTCAGCCCCAGCATTTT. Residues: CASSLAGQGGGQPQHF.

The CDR3 region has the DNA TGTGCCAGCAGTCAAGGGACCTTCCGGCTGACAGGGAACTACGAGCAGTACTTC. Its translation is CASSQGTFRLTGNYEQYF. The chain joins TRBV27 to TRBJ2-7, with TRBD1 matching 7 bases. The V segment lost 5 bases and the J segment 3 bases; nucleotides outside the gene matches: 19. This CDR3 has 18 amino acids. The germline V gene encodes CDR1 MNHEY and CDR2 SMNVEV (reference sequence).

A note on this clone: This sample also contains other DNA sequences that code for the same CDR3. The chain combines TRBV28 with TRBJ1-4; D remains unclear. The CDR3 sequence is 14 residues long. Germline CDR1 reads MDHEN; CDR2 reads SYDVKM. V lost 3 bases and J 2 bases, leaving 7 bases between the germline ends. The CDR3 loop is CASSFGGTNEKLFF. The CDR3 region has the DNA TGTGCCAGCAGTTTTGGCGGCACTAATGAAAAACTGTTTTTT.

V gene TRBV18 combines with J gene TRBJ2-5, with 10 bases that match TRBD2. The germline gives CDR1 KGHSH, CDR2 LQKENI. With 3 bases clipped from V and 4 bases from J, the junction kept 2 bases outside the gene matches. This CDR3 region has 14 residues. The CDR3 spells CASSPASGGETQYF. CDR3 coding DNA: TGTGCCAGCTCACCGGCTAGCGGGGGAGAGACCCAGTACTTC.

This chain links TRBV11-2 with TRBJ2-5; D perhaps matches TRBD2 (6 bases). Germline CDR1 SGHAT, CDR2 FQNNGV. The CDR3 sequence is 14 residues long. Trimming stripped 4 bases from V and 5 bases from J, with 14 bases between. CDR3 coding DNA: TGTGCCAGCAGCTCAGTCGGCGGAGGGGAGACCCAGTACTTC. Translating gives CASSSVGGGETQYF.

This clone was recorded only once. This rearrangement joins TRBV9 to TRBJ2-5, with D maybe TRBD1 (6 bases). The V and J ends lost 7 bases and 2 bases respectively, with 15 bases between them. CDR1 and CDR2 from the germline V gene are SGDLS and YYNGEE. This CDR3 has 14 amino acids. CDR3 protein: CASGTGTRQETQYF. The CDR3 region has the DNA TGTGCCAGCGGAACCGGGACAAGGCAAGAGACCCAGTACTTC.

The V and J genes are TRBV6-1 and TRBJ2-7, with D unresolved. Germline loops: CDR1 MNHNS, CDR2 SASEGT. V lost 2 bases to trimming and J lost 5 bases, with 16 bases between them. The CDR3 spans 15 residues. CDR3 amino acids: CASSEFARREDEQYF. For the CDR3, the DNA is TGTGCCAGCAGTGAATTTGCGCGGAGAGAGGACGAGCAGTACTTC.

J is TRBJ2-3 and V is TRBV5-1; 14 positions agree with TRBD2. With V trimmed by 3 bases and J by 10 bases, 10 bases remained unmatched. CDR3 length: 16 residues. Germline V gene lookup returns CDR1 SGHRS and CDR2 YFSETQ. The CDR3 is CASSSLGTSGSRAQYF. Written as DNA, the CDR3 is TGCGCCAGCAGCTCATTAGGGACTAGCGGGAGCCGCGCGCAGTATTTT.

In DNA form, the CDR3 reads TGCAGCGTTGAGCCGGGGGGGGTCATAAGCCGGACCCAGTACTTC. Its translation: CSVEPGGVISRTQYF. This chain joins TRBV29-1 and TRBJ2-5; the match to TRBD2 covers 8 bases. The germline CDR1 and CDR2 sequences are SQVTM and ANQGSEA. Germline trimming cut 3 bases from V and 7 bases from J; bases unmatched to any gene: 13. This CDR3 is built from 15 residues.